This T cell receptor (beta chain) was identified in a study of T cell responses to AZD1222 COVID-19 vaccine. TCRdb's copy holds only in-frame clones and misses some; the assay was immunoSEQ multiplex PCR. The sample carries some 150,000 clones, around nine tenths recorded once. In its sample, this clone was seen once. Antigen specificity is unknown. General observations from the study: Baseline seropositivity occurred in only a handful of AZD1222 recipients. Mostly white British, mostly female donors; authors suggested clonal diversity may be underestimated. Reports say nearly half of spike-specific TCRs go after unmutated variant regions.

The specimen comprised peripheral blood, sampled on day 0 of MenACWY control vaccination. The TCR originated in an adult in good health.

Here the CDR3 DNA reads TGTGCCAGCAGGTCGCTCACGAACACTGAAGCTTTCTTT. This sequence encodes CASRSLTNTEAFF. The rearrangement uses TRBV3-1 (or the pseudogene TRBV3-2) and TRBJ1-1, with unresolved D. Trimming pared 6 bases from V and 1 base from J, leaving 9 bases between. The germline CDR1 and CDR2 sequences are LGHDT and YNNKEL (reference sequence). The CDR3 extends over 13 amino acids.